The 8 T cell receptor beta chains presented below share a single source sample, sequenced in a study of identical twins. TCRdb redid the calling of the 5' RACE reads with MiXCR, one entry per CDR3 protein. Counted here are 400,000 to 550,000 distinct CDR3 sequences, approximately 24% occurring once; the ten biggest clones make up roughly 3%. These data were also reused for a study on T cells expressing NK-cell markers.

The sample taken for sequencing was CD4+ T cells sorted from blood. The receptor set was obtained from a woman aged 18-30 years in good health.

The J gene is TRBJ2-1, the V gene TRBV7-2; weak D call: TRBD2 (6 bases). Trimming shortened V by 2 bases and J by 8 bases, and 16 bases separated the two germline ends. The CDR3 has 15 residues. Germline CDR1 is SGHTA and CDR2 is FQGNSA. The CDR3 protein is CASSLSSGPPYEQFF. The DNA for the CDR3 is TGTGCCAGCAGCTTATCCAGCGGGCCTCCCTATGAGCAGTTCTTC.

The genes are TRBV14 and TRBJ2-7, with TRBD2 as a possible D gene (6 bases). The V and J ends lost 1 base and 12 bases respectively, with 13 bases between them. CDR1 is SGHDN and CDR2 is FVKESK in the germline V gene. This CDR3 comprises 12 residues. The CDR3 DNA reads TGTGCCAGCAGCCAAGGGGTGGGACTCGTGTACTTC. Translation gives CASSQGVGLVYF.

This rearrangement joins TRBV11-2 to TRBJ2-5, with D uncertain. The V end lost 5 bases, the J end lost 2 bases, and 12 bases lay between the germline ends. This CDR3 has 14 amino acids. Germline assignment: CDR1 SGHAT and CDR2 FQNNGV. The CDR3 protein is CASSRRPLQETQYF. For the CDR3, the DNA is TGTGCCAGCAGCCGAAGGCCCTTACAAGAGACCCAGTACTTC.

Only a few counts were recorded for this clonotype. V is TRBV4-1 and J is TRBJ2-1; 8 bases match TRBD2. Trimming at V came to 0 bases and at J to 7 bases, leaving 11 bases not matched to a gene. Germline V gene sequence: CDR1 MGHRA, CDR2 YSYEKL. The CDR3 has 17 residues. CDR3 nucleotides: TGCGCCAGCAGCCAAGATCCCAGCGGGAGAAGAAAGAATGAGCAGTTCTTC. This sequence encodes CASSQDPSGRRKNEQFF.

This clonotype was found many times. The CDR3 nucleotides read TGTGCCAGCAGCATAGCGAGACGAGAGACCCAGTACTTC. It translates to CASSIARRETQYF. The chain couples TRBV12-3 or TRBV12-4 to TRBJ2-5, with a tentative D call TRBD2 (5 bases). This CDR3 has 13 residues. Trimming stripped 6 bases from V and 4 bases from J, with 12 bases between.

The chain combines TRBV15 with TRBJ2-2, with D possibly being TRBD2 (6 bases). Germline lookup yields CDR1 LNHNV and CDR2 YYDKDF (reference sequence). V lost 0 bases and J lost 6, with 11 bases in between. The CDR3 has 15 residues. The CDR3 DNA is TGTGCCACCAGCAGAGATTTAGCGGATGCCGGGGAGCTGTTTTTT. It codes for CATSRDLADAGELFF.

This clonotype was seen only a few times. The rearrangement uses TRBV6-5 and TRBJ2-7; no clear D. Deletions cut 0 bases from V and 7 bases from J, with 10 bases between. The CDR3 has 13 amino acids. Germline-derived CDR1 and CDR2 are MNHEY and SVGAGI. The CDR3 protein is CASSYSIQGEQYF. The CDR3 DNA reads as TGTGCCAGCAGTTACTCGATACAAGGGGAGCAGTACTTC.

V usage is TRBV20-1 and J usage is TRBJ2-5; TRBD1 matches at 7 bases. Unmatched junction bases numbered 6, after V lost 6 bases and J lost 5 bases. CDR1 and CDR2 from the germline V gene are DFQATT and SNEGSKA (reference sequence). The CDR3 is 12 amino acids. The CDR3 DNA sequence: TGCAGTGCCAGGGGGATCAAGGAGACCCAGTACTTC. It codes for CSARGIKETQYF.